Listed below are T cell receptor beta chains from one sample, sequenced in a study of shared clonotypes between healthy human individuals. Some clones are missing from TCRdb's copy, which holds only in-frame ones; the method was immunoSEQ multiplex PCR. The table shows some 2,000,000 clones, with almost 96% occurring only once. The sequencing sample was made of naive CD4+ T cells sorted from blood. Every receptor here comes from a man aged 18 to 35 in good health. The CDR3 runs from the conserved cysteine through the conserved F or W. The order of the fields is clone size, J gene, V gene, D gene, CDR3 protein, CDR3 DNA. The D gene is left open where the match is weak. Only part of the rows carry a size: once, few, many, or a class if the clone is expanded.

>-|TRBJ2-1|TRBV7-2|TRBD1
CASSDDRGAYNEQFF
TGTGCCAGCAGCGACGACAGGGGAGCCTACAATGAGCAGTTCTTC
>-|TRBJ2-3|TRBV5-6|-
CASSFRGTDTQYF
TGTGCCAGCAGCTTCCGGGGCACAGATACGCAGTATTTT
>-|TRBJ2-7|TRBV28|TRBD1
CASIPTGGKSSYEQYF
TGTGCCAGCATACCGACAGGGGGCAAGAGCTCCTACGAGCAGTACTTC
>-|TRBJ2-7|TRBV5-1|-
CASSLDQGVVEQYF
TGCGCCAGCAGCTTGGACCAGGGTGTGGTCGAGCAGTACTTC
>-|TRBJ2-3|TRBV28|TRBD2
CATGGDTQYF
TGTGCCACCGGGGGGGATACGCAGTATTTT
>once|TRBJ2-7|TRBV19|-
CASSAPGRQTYEQYF
TGTGCCAGTAGTGCCCCGGGACGTCAAACCTACGAGCAGTACTTC
>once|TRBJ1-3|TRBV6-6|-
CASRHLQKAGNTIYF
TGTGCCAGCAGACACCTTCAAAAGGCTGGAAACACCATATATTTT
>once|TRBJ1-4|TRBV5-4|-
CASSSPNEKLFF
TGTGCCAGCAGCTCGCCTAATGAAAAACTGTTTTTT
>-|TRBJ1-1|TRBV15|-
CATRRTASTEAFF
TGTGCCACCAGAAGGACAGCGAGCACTGAAGCTTTCTTT
>-|TRBJ2-1|TRBV6-1|-
CASSEPRATSYNEQFF
TGTGCCAGCAGTGAACCCCGGGCAACAAGCTACAATGAGCAGTTCTTC
>-|TRBJ1-4|TRBV19|TRBD1
CASSGTGGLSNEKLFF
TGTGCCAGTAGCGGGACAGGGGGCTTGTCTAATGAAAAACTGTTTTTT
>-|TRBJ2-7|TRBV15|-
CATSIRDGPYEQYF
TGTGCCACCAGCATCCGGGACGGTCCCTACGAGCAGTACTTC
>-|TRBJ2-5|TRBV11-2|-
CASSSQIETQYF
TGTGCCAGCAGCTCTCAGATAGAGACCCAGTACTTC
>-|TRBJ2-3|TRBV6-5|-
CASSYSSAGGTDTQYF
TGTGCCAGCAGTTACTCATCAGCGGGCGGCACAGATACGCAGTATTTT
>-|TRBJ2-7|TRBV28|TRBD2
CASSLWRGSAYEQYF
TGTGCCAGCAGTTTATGGCGGGGGAGCGCCTACGAGCAGTACTTC
>-|TRBJ1-2|TRBV6-5|TRBD1
CASSPRQGYGYTF
TGTGCCAGCAGTCCTCGACAGGGTTATGGCTACACCTTC
>-|TRBJ1-5|TRBV19|-
CASSIEIMSGTQPQHF
TGTGCCAGTAGTATAGAGATTATGAGTGGAACTCAGCCCCAGCATTTT
>-|TRBJ2-5|TRBV7-9|TRBD2
CASSTTGGPEETQYF
TGTGCCAGCAGCACAACGGGGGGGCCCGAGGAGACCCAGTACTTC
>-|TRBJ1-6|TRBV9|-
CASSVDVHSPLHF
TGTGCCAGCAGCGTAGACGTCCATTCACCCCTCCACTTT
>-|TRBJ1-1|TRBV6-5|-
CASKSGLDTEAFF
TGTGCCAGCAAATCGGGTTTGGACACTGAAGCTTTCTTT
>-|TRBJ1-2|TRBV18|TRBD1
CASSPGAAGGRGYTF
TGTGCCAGCTCACCAGGGGCGGCAGGGGGCCGTGGCTACACCTTC
>-|TRBJ1-3|TRBV4-1|-
CASSQAPGGGNTIYF
TGCGCCAGCAGCCAAGCCCCTGGAGGAGGAAACACCATATATTTT
>-|TRBJ1-2|TRBV10-3|-
CAISEPTGAYGYTF
TGTGCCATCAGTGAACCGACAGGAGCCTATGGCTACACCTTC
>-|TRBJ1-5|TRBV27|-
CASSSAGNSNQPQHF
TGTGCCAGCAGTTCGGCAGGGAATAGCAATCAGCCCCAGCATTTT
>once|TRBJ1-2|TRBV10-3|-
CAISLETGYGYTF
TGTGCCATCAGTCTAGAAACAGGGTATGGCTACACCTTC
>-|TRBJ1-6|TRBV19|TRBD1
CASSSTRDSNSPLHF
TGTGCCAGTAGTAGCACAAGGGACAGTAATTCACCCCTCCACTTT